One and the same sample provided the 4 T cell receptor beta chains below, sequenced in a study of shared clonotypes between healthy human individuals (dated by TCRdb to about 2020). The library was built by means of the immunoSEQ multiplex PCR assay. The table comes from immuneACCESS by way of TCRdb, which keeps in-frame sequences with V and J called. Part of the clones is missing from these tables; in studies checked, under half for an unresolved V gene and the rest for unknown reasons. This sample has 1 million to 1.2 million clones in its table, and around three quarters of those were observed once. In total, the top ten clones hold 0.89% of the sample. The sample was memory CD4+ T cells from PBMCs. The cell subset or site label here, explained by the study, means: CD45RA-negative fraction. The receptors were gathered from a man between 18 and 35 years old in good health. Some clones in this sample may be carry-over from other donors' samples.

As DNA, the CDR3 is TGTGCCAGCAGTCCCGGGCTCTCCCGGAGCACAGATACGCAGTATTTT. Translating it yields CASSPGLSRSTDTQYF. V is TRBV28 and J is TRBJ2-3; the D is unclear. This CDR3 has 16 amino acids. Germline assignment: CDR1 MDHEN and CDR2 SYDVKM. The ends were cut back, 5 bases at V and 0 bases at J, with 15 bases in the middle.

The rearrangement links TRBV9 to TRBJ2-3; D possibly corresponds to TRBD2 (5 bases). The CDR3 consists of 15 residues. Between the trimmed V and J ends, which lost 0 bases and 4 bases, there was a span of 12 bases. Per germline, CDR1 SGDLS and CDR2 YYNGEE. The CDR3 spells CASSVVASPADTQYF. Here the CDR3 DNA reads TGTGCCAGCAGCGTAGTGGCTAGCCCCGCAGATACGCAGTATTTT.

This clone was recorded only once. This chain uses TRBV19 with TRBJ2-2, with D tentatively TRBD1 or TRBD2 (6 bases each). Between the trimmed V and J ends, which lost 8 bases and 5 bases, there was a span of 15 bases. Germline V CDR1 and CDR2: LNHDA, SQIVND (reference sequence). The CDR3 sequence is 14 residues long. In DNA form, the CDR3 reads TGTGCCAGTGCGGGGCAGGGGAGGACCGGGGAGCTGTTTTTT. This gives the protein CASAGQGRTGELFF.

The rearrangement links TRBV7-2 to TRBJ2-7; D is possibly TRBD1 or TRBD2 (6 bases each). V dropped 5 bases and J dropped 0 bases, with 14 bases sitting between them. Germline-derived CDR1 and CDR2 are SGHTA and FQGNSA. CDR3 length equals 15 residues. The CDR3 here is CASSLAGTNSYEQYF. The DNA for the CDR3 is TGTGCCAGCAGCCTCGCGGGGACAAACTCCTACGAGCAGTACTTC.